This TCR beta chain was sequenced in a study of blood T cells in healthy people across ages. Overall study context: When template switching was applied, about one barcoded beta molecule was captured per two T cells. The study's findings and limits: Roughly linearly, TCR beta diversity per million T cells fell as age increased.

This clonotype was recorded many times. Its antigen is undetermined. The germline CDR1 and CDR2 sequences are MNHNY and SVGAGI (reference sequence). This CDR3 comprises 13 residues. V lost 5 bases and J lost 4, with 9 bases in between. The second PCR ran roughly 6 to 11 cycles with a sample-barcoded 5' primer and J-beta primers. TCRdb ran MiXCR on the 5' RACE reads and lists one entry per CDR3 protein. The repertoire holds 650,000 to 800,000 distinct CDR3 sequences, with approximately 52% as singletons. This receptor was identified in a woman older than 75 in good health. The sample taken for sequencing was blood. V and J are TRBV6-6 and TRBJ1-3; D may be TRBD1 (6 bases). The CDR3 nucleotides read TGTGCCAGCAGTGGGACACAAGGAAACACCATATATTTT. Its protein is CASSGTQGNTIYF.